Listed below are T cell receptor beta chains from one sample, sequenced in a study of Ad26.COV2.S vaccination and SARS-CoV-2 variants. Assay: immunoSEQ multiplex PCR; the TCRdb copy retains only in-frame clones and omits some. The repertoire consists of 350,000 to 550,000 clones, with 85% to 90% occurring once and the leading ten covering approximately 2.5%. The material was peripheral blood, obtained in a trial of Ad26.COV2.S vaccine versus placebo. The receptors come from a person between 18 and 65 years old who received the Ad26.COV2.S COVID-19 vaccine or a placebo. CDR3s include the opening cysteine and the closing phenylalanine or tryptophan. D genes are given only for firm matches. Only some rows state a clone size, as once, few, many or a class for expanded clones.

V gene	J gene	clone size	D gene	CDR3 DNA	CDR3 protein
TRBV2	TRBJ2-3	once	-	TGTGCCAGCAGTGAAGATGTGGGATCGGGGGCAGATACGCAGTATTTT	CASSEDVGSGADTQYF
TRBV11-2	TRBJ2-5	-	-	TGTGCCAGCAGCCCCCGGGGCACCCAAGAGACCCAGTACTTC	CASSPRGTQETQYF
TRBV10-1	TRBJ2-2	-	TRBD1	TGCGCCAGCAGAAAAAGGGACAGGGGGCGCGGCACCGGGGAGCTGTTTTTT	CASRKRDRGRGTGELFF
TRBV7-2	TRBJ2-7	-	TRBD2	TGTGCCAGCAGCTTAGTTAGCGGGGGGAGCTACGAGCAGTACTTC	CASSLVSGGSYEQYF
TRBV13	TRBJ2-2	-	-	TGTGCCAGCAGCCCCACAGGGTTGGGGGAGCTGTTTTTT	CASSPTGLGELFF
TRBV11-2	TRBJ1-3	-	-	TGTGCCAGCAGCCCCAGATGGGGCTCTGGAAACACCATATATTTT	CASSPRWGSGNTIYF
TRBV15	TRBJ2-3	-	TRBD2	TGTGCCACCAGCTCGATGACTAGCGGGAGGGAGGGTACAGATACGCAGTATTTT	CATSSMTSGREGTDTQYF
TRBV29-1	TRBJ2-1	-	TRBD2	TGCAGCGTCGGTGGGCCCGGCGGGAGGGAATCCTACAATGAGCAGTTCTTC	CSVGGPGGRESYNEQFF
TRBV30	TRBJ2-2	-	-	TGTGCCTGGACTTATAAACGGTCAGACACCGGGGAGCTGTTTTTT	CAWTYKRSDTGELFF
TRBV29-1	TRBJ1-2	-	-	TGCAGCGTTGTGGGGACTTTAGGGACTACCTCCTATGGCTACACCTTC	CSVVGTLGTTSYGYTF
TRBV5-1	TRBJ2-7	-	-	TGCGCCAGCAGCTTGGGGTTGGGGAGCTCCTACGAGCAGTACTTC	CASSLGLGSSYEQYF
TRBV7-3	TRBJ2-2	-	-	TGTGCCAGCAGCTTATTCGGGATCACCGGGGAGCTGTTTTTT	CASSLFGITGELFF
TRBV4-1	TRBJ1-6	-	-	TGCGCCAGCAGCCAGACAAACACCCGGACGGGCAATTCACCCCTCCACTTT	CASSQTNTRTGNSPLHF
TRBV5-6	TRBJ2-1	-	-	TGTGCCAGCAGCTTGGGGCAAGTCTACAATGAGCAGTTCTTC	CASSLGQVYNEQFF
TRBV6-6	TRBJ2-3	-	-	TGTGCCAGCAGTCCCGACGGAGCAACAGATACGCAGTATTTT	CASSPDGATDTQYF
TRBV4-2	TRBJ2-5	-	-	TGTGCCAGCAGCCAAGAATCCCAGGCTCCACTAGCAGGGGAGACCCAGTACTTC	CASSQESQAPLAGETQYF
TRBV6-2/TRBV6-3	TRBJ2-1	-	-	TGTGCCAGCAGTTACTCCTGGGGCCTAAACAATGAGCAGTTCTTC	CASSYSWGLNNEQFF
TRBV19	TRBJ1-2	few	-	TGTGCCAGTAGTAGTCGGGGGGCGAAGAACTATGGCTACACCTTC	CASSSRGAKNYGYTF
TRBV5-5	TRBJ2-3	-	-	TGTGCCAGCAGCTTAGTTGGGGCAGGGGTGGTTACGCAGTATTTT	CASSLVGAGVVTQYF
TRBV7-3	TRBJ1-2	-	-	TGTGCCAGCAGCCCACAGGGAAATAACTATGGCTACACCTTC	CASSPQGNNYGYTF
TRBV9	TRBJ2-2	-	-	TGTGCCAGCAGCGTAAGGGGAACCGACACCGGGGAGCTGTTTTTT	CASSVRGTDTGELFF
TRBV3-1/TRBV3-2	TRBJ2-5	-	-	TGTGCCAGCAGCCATGGGGAGACCCAGTACTTC	CASSHGETQYF
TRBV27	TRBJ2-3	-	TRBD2	TGTGCCAGCAGTTTACCCGGACTAGCGGGGGGCCGGCGGGATACGCAGTATTTT	CASSLPGLAGGRRDTQYF
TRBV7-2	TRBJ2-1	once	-	TGTGCCAGCAGCTTATTGGGGACCTACAATGAGCAGTTCTTC	CASSLLGTYNEQFF
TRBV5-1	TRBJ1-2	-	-	TGCGCCAGCAGCCCGACAGGTAATGGCTACACCTTC	CASSPTGNGYTF
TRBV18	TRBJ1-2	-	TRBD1	TGTGCCAGCTCACCACGAACAGGGGATGCTGCTAACTATGGCTACACCTTC	CASSPRTGDAANYGYTF
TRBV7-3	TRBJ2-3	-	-	TGTGCCAGCAGCTTGAGACCGGGGGATACGCAGTATTTT	CASSLRPGDTQYF
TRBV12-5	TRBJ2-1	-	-	TGTGCTAGTGCACCGTCGAGCTCCTACAATGAGCAGTTCTTC	CASAPSSSYNEQFF
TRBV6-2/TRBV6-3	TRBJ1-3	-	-	TGTGCCAGCAGTTACCTTCGAATTCCACAGGGAAACACCATATATTTT	CASSYLRIPQGNTIYF
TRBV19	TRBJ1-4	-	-	TGTGCCAGTAGTATGGGTTGGGCCCAGAATGAAAAACTGTTTTTT	CASSMGWAQNEKLFF
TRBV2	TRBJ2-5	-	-	TGTGCCAGCAGGGAGGACGCGTACCAAGAGACCCAGTACTTC	CASREDAYQETQYF
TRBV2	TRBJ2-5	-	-	TGTGCCAGCAACCTGAGATTGGGTTTGGGCAGGGAAGAGACCCAGTACTTC	CASNLRLGLGREETQYF
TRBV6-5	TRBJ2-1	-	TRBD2	TGTGCCAGCAGTACAAGCGGGGGGATAGAAAATGAGCAGTTCTTC	CASSTSGGIENEQFF
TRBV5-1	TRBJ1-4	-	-	TGCGCCAGCAGCCCTTCGGGTAATGAAAAACTGTTTTTT	CASSPSGNEKLFF
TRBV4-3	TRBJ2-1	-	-	TGCGCCAGCAGCCAAGACTCCCTAAGCTCCTACAATGAGCAGTTCTTC	CASSQDSLSSYNEQFF
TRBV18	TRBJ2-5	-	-	TGTGCCAGCTCACCTTTAGGGACAGAGACCCAGTACTTC	CASSPLGTETQYF